What follows describes a single T cell receptor (beta chain). The germline V gene encodes CDR1 SGDLS and CDR2 YYNGEE. Unmatched junction bases numbered 7, after V lost 2 bases and J lost 5 bases. The CDR3 totals 14 residues. Original processing methods: Reference gene primer amplification gave estimated nucleated cell counts. Sequencing used immunoSEQ multiplex PCR; TCRdb keeps in-frame clones, though not all of them. V and J calls and clone size come straight from that table; D and trimming were deduced from the DNA. The profile shows about 260,000 clones, roughly 90% of them singletons. This specimen comes from a study of blood T cell repertoires in COVID-19. Study context: Samples of COVID-19 (acute and convalescent) were obtained from the United States, Italy and Spain. PBMCs, B-cell-depleted T cells, or T cells were the source of the cDNA or gDNA that made up the material.

This TCR was recovered from a human donor in a cohort sampled during active COVID-19. This sequence joins TRBV9 and TRBJ2-7, with 7 bases matching TRBD1. The sample comprised peripheral blood. The CDR3 region has the DNA TGTGCCAGCAGCGTGTCGGACAGGAGCCACGAGCAGTACTTC. Translated, it gives CASSVSDRSHEQYF.